A selection of T cell receptor beta chains follows, all from one sample in a study of cytotoxic CD8 clonotypes in ibrutinib-treated CLL. Repertoires were generated with immunoSEQ multiplex PCR, while TCRdb's copy carries only in-frame clones and drops some. This sample carries about 130,000 clones, roughly 85% of them seen once, and the ten largest clones take roughly 2%. Material: PBMCs, obtained after 24 months of ibrutinib treatment. Receptor source: a human donor with chronic lymphocytic leukemia. Each CDR3 is given with its conserved first and last residue. Each record gives: V gene, D gene, CDR3 protein. A D gene is named only where the DNA matches it firmly.

V gene: TRBV5-4
D gene: NA
CDR3 protein: CASSSRGEETQYF

V gene: TRBV5-8
D gene: NA
CDR3 protein: CASSPDRRQYF

V gene: TRBV5-1
D gene: NA
CDR3 protein: CASSLEGDGYTF

V gene: TRBV19
D gene: NA
CDR3 protein: CASSMSGRVAKNIQYF

V gene: TRBV20-1
D gene: NA
CDR3 protein: CSASPEAFF

V gene: TRBV5-1
D gene: TRBD1
CDR3 protein: CASSLRGQWNSPLHF

V gene: TRBV9
D gene: NA
CDR3 protein: CASSVAHTAVEKLFF

V gene: TRBV19
D gene: NA
CDR3 protein: CASYSPGRSNQPQHF

V gene: TRBV7-8
D gene: TRBD2
CDR3 protein: CASSPGAGAQETQYF

V gene: TRBV28
D gene: TRBD1
CDR3 protein: CASSSLRDRVATEAFF

V gene: TRBV4-2
D gene: NA
CDR3 protein: CASSQEGWEGARNEQFF